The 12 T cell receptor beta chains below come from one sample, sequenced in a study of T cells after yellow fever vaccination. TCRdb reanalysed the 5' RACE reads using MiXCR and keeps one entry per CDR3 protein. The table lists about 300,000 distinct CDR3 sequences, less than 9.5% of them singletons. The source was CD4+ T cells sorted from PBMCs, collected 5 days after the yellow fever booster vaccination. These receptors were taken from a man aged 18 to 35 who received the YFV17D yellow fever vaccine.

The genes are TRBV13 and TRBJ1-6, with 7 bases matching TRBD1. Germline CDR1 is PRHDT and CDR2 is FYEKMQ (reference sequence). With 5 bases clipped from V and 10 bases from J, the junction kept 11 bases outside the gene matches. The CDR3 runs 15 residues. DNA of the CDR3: TGTGCCAGCAGCCTGCGGACAGGACCTCGCTCACCCCTCCACTTT. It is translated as CASSLRTGPRSPLHF.

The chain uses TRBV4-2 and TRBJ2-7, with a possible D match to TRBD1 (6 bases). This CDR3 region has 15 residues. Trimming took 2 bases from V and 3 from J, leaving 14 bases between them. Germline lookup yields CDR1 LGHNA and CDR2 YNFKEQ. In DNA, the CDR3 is TGTGCCAGCAGCCAATCGTCAGGGGACCACTACGAGCAGTACTTC. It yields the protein CASSQSSGDHYEQYF.

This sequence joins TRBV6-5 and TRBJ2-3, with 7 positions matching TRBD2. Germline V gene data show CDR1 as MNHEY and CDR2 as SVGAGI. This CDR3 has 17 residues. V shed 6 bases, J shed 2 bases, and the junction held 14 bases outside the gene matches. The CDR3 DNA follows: TGTGCCAGCAGCCAGTCCGGAGCGGGGCTCCACACAGATACGCAGTATTTT. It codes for CASSQSGAGLHTDTQYF.

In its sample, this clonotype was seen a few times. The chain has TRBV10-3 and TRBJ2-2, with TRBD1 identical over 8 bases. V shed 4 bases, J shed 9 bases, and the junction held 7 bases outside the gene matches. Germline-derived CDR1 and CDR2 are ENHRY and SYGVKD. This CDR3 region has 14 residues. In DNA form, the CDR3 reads TGTGCCATCAGTGTACAGGGGGGAATGAGGGAGCTGTTTTTT. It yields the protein CAISVQGGMRELFF.

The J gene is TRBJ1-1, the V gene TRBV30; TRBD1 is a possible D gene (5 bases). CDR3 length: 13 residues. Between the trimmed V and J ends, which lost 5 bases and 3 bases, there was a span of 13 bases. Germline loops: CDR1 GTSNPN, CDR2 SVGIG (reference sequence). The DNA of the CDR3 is TGTGCCTGGGTGGGGGGATGGCACACTGAAGCTTTCTTT. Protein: CAWVGGWHTEAFF.

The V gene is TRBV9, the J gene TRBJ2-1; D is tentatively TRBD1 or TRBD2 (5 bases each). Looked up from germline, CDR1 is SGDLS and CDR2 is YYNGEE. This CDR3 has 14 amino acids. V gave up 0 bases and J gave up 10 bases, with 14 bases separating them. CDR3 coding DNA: TGTGCCAGCAGCGTAGGTTTCAGGGAGAGAGAGCAGTTCTTC. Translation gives CASSVGFREREQFF.

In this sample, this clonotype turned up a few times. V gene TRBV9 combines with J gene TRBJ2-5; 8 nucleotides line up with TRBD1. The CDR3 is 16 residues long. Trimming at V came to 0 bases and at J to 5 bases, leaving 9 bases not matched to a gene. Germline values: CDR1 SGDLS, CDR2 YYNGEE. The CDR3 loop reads CASSVDPGGSGETQYF. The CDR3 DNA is TGTGCCAGCAGCGTAGATCCAGGGGGCTCGGGGGAGACCCAGTACTTC.

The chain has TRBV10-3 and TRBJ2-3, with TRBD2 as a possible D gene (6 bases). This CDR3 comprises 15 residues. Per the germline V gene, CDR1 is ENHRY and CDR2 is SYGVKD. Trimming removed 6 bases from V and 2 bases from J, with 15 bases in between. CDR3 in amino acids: CAISYTSPPTDTQYF. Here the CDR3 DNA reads TGTGCCATCAGCTATACTAGCCCTCCCACAGATACGCAGTATTTT.

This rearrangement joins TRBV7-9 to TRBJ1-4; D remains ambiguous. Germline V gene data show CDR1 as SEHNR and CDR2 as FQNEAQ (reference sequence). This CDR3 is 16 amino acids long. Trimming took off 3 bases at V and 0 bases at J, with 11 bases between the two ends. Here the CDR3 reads CASSLMPGATNEKLFF. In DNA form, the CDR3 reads TGTGCCAGCAGCTTGATGCCGGGTGCAACTAATGAAAAACTGTTTTTT.

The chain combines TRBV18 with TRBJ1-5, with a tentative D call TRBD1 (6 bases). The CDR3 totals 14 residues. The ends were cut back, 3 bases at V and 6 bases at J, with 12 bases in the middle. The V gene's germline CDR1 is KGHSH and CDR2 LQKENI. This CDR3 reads CASSPDKGGQPQHF. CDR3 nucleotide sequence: TGTGCCAGCTCACCGGACAAGGGGGGTCAGCCCCAGCATTTT.

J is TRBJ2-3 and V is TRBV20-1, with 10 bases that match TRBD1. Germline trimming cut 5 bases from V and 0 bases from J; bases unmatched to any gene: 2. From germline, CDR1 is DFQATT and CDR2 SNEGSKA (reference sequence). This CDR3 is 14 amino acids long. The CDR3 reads CSAGGQGSTDTQYF. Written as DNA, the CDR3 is TGCAGTGCTGGGGGACAGGGGAGCACAGATACGCAGTATTTT.

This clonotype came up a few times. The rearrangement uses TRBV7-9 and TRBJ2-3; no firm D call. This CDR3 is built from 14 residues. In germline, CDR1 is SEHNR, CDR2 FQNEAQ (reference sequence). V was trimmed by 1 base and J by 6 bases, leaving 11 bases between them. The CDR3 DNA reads TGTGCCAGCAGCTTAGTGGTAACGAGGGATACGCAGTATTTT. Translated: CASSLVVTRDTQYF.